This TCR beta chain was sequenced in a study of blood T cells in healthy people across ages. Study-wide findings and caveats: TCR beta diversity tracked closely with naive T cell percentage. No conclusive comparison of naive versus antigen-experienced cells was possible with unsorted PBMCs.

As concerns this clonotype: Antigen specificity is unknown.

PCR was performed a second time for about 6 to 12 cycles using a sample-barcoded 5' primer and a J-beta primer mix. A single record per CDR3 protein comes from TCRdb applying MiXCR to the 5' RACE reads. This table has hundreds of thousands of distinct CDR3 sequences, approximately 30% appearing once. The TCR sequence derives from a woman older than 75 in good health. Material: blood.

CDR3 DNA: TGCAGTGTTCGAGGAGAAAACATTCAGTACTTC. Translation gives CSVRGENIQYF. The chain is built from TRBV20-1 and TRBJ2-7; D is unclear. The tail of the sequence fits TRBJ2-4 better, so the J call may be wrong. From germline, CDR1 is DFQATT and CDR2 SNEGSKA (reference sequence). There are 11 residues in the CDR3.